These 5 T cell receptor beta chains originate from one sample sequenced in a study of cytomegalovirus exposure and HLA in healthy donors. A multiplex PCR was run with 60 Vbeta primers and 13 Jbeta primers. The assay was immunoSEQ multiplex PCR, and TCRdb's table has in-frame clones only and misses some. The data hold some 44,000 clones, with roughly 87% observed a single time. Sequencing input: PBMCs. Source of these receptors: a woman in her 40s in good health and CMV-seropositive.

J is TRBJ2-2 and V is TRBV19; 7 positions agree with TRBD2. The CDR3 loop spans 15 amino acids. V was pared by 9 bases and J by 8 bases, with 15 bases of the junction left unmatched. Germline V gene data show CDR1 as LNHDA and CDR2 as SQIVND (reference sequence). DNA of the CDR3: TGTGCCAGCCGCTTCGGCGGGAGTTCATCAGGGGAGCTGTTTTTT. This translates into CASRFGGSSSGELFF.

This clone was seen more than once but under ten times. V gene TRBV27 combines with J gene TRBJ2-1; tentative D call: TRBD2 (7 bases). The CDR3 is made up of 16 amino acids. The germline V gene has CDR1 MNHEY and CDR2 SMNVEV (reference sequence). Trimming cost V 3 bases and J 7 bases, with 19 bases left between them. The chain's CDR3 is CASSFSSRGGQNEQFF. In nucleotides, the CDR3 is TGTGCCAGCAGTTTCTCCTCTAGGGGGGGCCAGAATGAGCAGTTCTTC.

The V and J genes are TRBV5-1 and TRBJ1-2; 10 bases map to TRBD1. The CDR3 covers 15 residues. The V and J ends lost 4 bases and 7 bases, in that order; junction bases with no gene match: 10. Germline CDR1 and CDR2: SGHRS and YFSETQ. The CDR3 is CASSGGPGQGCGYTF. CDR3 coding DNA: TGCGCCAGCAGCGGGGGCCCGGGACAGGGGTGTGGCTACACCTTC.

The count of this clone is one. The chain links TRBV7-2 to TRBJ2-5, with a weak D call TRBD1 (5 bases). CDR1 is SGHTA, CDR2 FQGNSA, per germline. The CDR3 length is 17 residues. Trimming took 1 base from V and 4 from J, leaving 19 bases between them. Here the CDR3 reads CASSLEGTGAPPETQYF. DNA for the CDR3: TGTGCCAGCAGCTTAGAGGGTACTGGGGCTCCTCCAGAGACCCAGTACTTC.

The CDR3 coding sequence is TGTGCCAGCAGCTTAGCTTTCAGGGGTGGGAATCATTCACCCCTCCACTTT. As protein: CASSLAFRGGNHSPLHF. V usage is TRBV7-2 and J usage is TRBJ1-6; a possible D gene is TRBD1 (6 bases). CDR1 and CDR2 from the germline V gene are SGHTA and FQGNSA. Between the trimmed V and J ends, which lost 0 bases and 8 bases, there was a span of 17 bases. This CDR3 region has 17 residues. The complete variable domain, with remaining parts taken from reference TRBV7-2 and TRBJ1-6, reads GAGVSQSPSNKVTEKGKDVELRCDPISGHTALYWYRQSLGQGLEFLIYFQGNSAPDKSGLPSDRFSAERTGGSVSTLTIQRTQQEDSAVYLCASSLAFRGGNHSPLHFGNGTRLTVT.